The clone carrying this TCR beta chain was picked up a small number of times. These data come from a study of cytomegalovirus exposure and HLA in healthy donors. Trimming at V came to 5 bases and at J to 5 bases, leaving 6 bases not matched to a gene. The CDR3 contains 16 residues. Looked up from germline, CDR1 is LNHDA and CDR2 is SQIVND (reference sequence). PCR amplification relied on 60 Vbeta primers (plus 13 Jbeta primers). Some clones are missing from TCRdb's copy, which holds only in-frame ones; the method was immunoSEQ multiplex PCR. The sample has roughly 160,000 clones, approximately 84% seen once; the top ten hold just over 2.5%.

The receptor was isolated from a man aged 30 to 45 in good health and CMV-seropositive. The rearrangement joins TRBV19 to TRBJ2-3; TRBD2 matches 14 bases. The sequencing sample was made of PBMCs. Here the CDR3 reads CASSSPGLAGGDTQYF. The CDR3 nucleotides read TGTGCCAGTAGTTCACCTGGACTAGCGGGAGGAGATACGCAGTATTTT.